This entry describes one T cell receptor (beta chain). Germline-derived CDR1 and CDR2 are DFQATT and SNEGSKA (reference sequence). The V and J ends lost 1 base and 7 bases respectively, with 8 bases between them. The CDR3 has 11 residues. Assay used: immunoSEQ multiplex PCR; TCRdb lists only in-frame clones, some missing. The data show about 76,000 clones, 65% to 90% seen once. The sample is drawn from a study of OX40 agonist ivuxolimab in advanced cancers. The chain uses TRBV20-1 and TRBJ2-7; D not resolved. This specimen consisted of CD4+ or CD8+ T cells sorted from blood, obtained in a trial of the OX40 agonist ivuxolimab. This receptor was obtained from an adult with an advanced solid tumor such as melanoma, head and neck, liver or kidney cancer. Here the CDR3 DNA reads TGCAGTGCTAGAGTAGGCCCGGAGCAGTACTTC. Its protein product is CSARVGPEQYF.